The clone carrying this TCR beta chain was seen repeatedly, ten times or more. These data come from a study of T cells in Graves' hyperthyroidism and ophthalmopathy. Patients showing uncontrolled infection, other autoimmune disease, pregnancy or lactation were ineligible. Progressors' blood was drawn at hyperthyroidism diagnosis, before ophthalmopathy symptoms. RNA transcripts gave rise to amplified TCR beta CDR3 regions. The HTBI primer set was used in a first-round RT-PCR of the TCR CDR3. One entry per CDR3 protein results from TCRdb running MiXCR on the multiplex PCR reads. The data contain a few hundred thousand distinct CDR3 sequences, roughly 15% of them singletons. Sequences were obtained from blood. This clonotype originated in a woman in her thirties or forties with Graves' hyperthyroidism that later progressed to Graves' ophthalmopathy.

The chain's CDR3 is CAWTTKGGAGETQYF. CDR3 nucleotide sequence: TGTGCCTGGACTACTAAAGGGGGCGCGGGGGAGACCCAGTACTTC. The genes are TRBV30 and TRBJ2-5, with a weak D call TRBD1 (7 bases). Looked up from germline, CDR1 is GTSNPN and CDR2 is SVGIG (reference sequence). The CDR3 runs to 15 residues. V dropped 4 bases and J dropped 5 bases, with 20 bases sitting between them.